A single sample is the source of the 12 T cell receptor beta chains below, sequenced in a study of blood T cell repertoires in COVID-19. Some clones are missing from TCRdb's copy, which holds only in-frame ones; the method was immunoSEQ multiplex PCR. The sample has a few hundred thousand clones, about 85% seen once. The material sequenced was peripheral blood. These receptors were taken from a woman aged 18-30 years with acute or convalescent COVID-19.

CDR3 in amino acids: CASSLAGEDTQYF. The CDR3 DNA reads as TGTGCCAGCAGCCTAGCGGGAGAAGATACGCAGTATTTT. The V call is TRBV5-4, the J call TRBJ2-3; 10 nucleotides align to TRBD2. Trimming cost V 4 bases and J 5 bases; bases outside gene matches: 1. CDR3 length equals 13 residues. Germline lookup yields CDR1 SGHNT and CDR2 YYREEE (reference sequence).

The genes are TRBV30 and TRBJ1-6; D is ambiguous. CDR1 is GTSNPN, CDR2 SVGIG, per germline (reference sequence). Trimming left V 4 bases short and J 6 bases short, with 4 bases between. The CDR3 spans 11 residues. CDR3: CAWNLNSPLHF. In DNA, the CDR3 is TGTGCCTGGAATCTTAATTCACCCCTCCACTTT.

CDR3 sequence reads: CASSYRGGAGGYTF. CDR3 bases: TGTGCCAGCAGCTACCGAGGGGGGGCTGGGGGCTACACCTTC. V usage is TRBV5-4 and J usage is TRBJ1-2; a weak D match, TRBD1 (6 bases). Germline CDR1 and CDR2: SGHNT and YYREEE (reference sequence). Trimming took off 3 bases at V and 8 bases at J, with 17 bases between the two ends. This CDR3 is 14 amino acids long.

Written as DNA, the CDR3 is TGCGCCAGCAGCAGATTGACAGGGGACTACGAGCAGTACTTC. Its translation: CASSRLTGDYEQYF. The chain carries TRBV5-1 and TRBJ2-7, with 8 nucleotides matching TRBD1. The CDR3 is 14 amino acids. Trimming took 4 bases from V and 3 from J; bases not matched to a gene: 6. Looked up from germline, CDR1 is SGHRS and CDR2 is YFSETQ.

This sequence joins TRBV2 and TRBJ1-4; D not resolved. The CDR3 sequence is 13 residues long. Looked up from germline, CDR1 is SNHLY and CDR2 is FYNNEI. V dropped 6 bases and J dropped 7 bases, with 12 bases sitting between them. This chain's CDR3 is CASRYLGGEKLFF. CDR3 nucleotide sequence: TGTGCCAGCAGGTATCTCGGTGGTGAAAAACTGTTTTTT.

This chain connects TRBV24-1 to TRBJ2-1; TRBD2 might be the D (7 bases). The ends were cut back, 3 bases at V and 2 bases at J, with 19 bases in the middle. The CDR3 loop spans 18 amino acids. CDR1 and CDR2 from the germline V gene are KGHDR and SFDVKD. The CDR3 loop reads CATSDRRGGQYTYNEQFF. In DNA, the CDR3 is TGTGCCACCAGTGATCGCAGGGGAGGGCAATATACCTACAATGAGCAGTTCTTC.

The gene calls are TRBV5-1 and TRBJ2-1; the D is unclear. Trimming took off 0 bases at V and 6 bases at J, with 7 bases between the two ends. The CDR3 loop spans 13 amino acids. Germline V gene sequence: CDR1 SGHRS, CDR2 YFSETQ. The CDR3 DNA is TGCGCCAGCAGCTTGGTAACTGGCAATGAGCAGTTCTTC. Its protein product is CASSLVTGNEQFF.

This clone turned up a few times. J is TRBJ1-1 and V is TRBV5-1, with 10 nucleotides matching TRBD1. Per germline, CDR1 SGHRS and CDR2 YFSETQ. The ends lost 3 bases at V and 5 bases at J; junction bases unmatched: 7. This CDR3 has 15 amino acids. The CDR3 coding sequence is TGCGCCAGCAGCTCAAAGGGACAGGGGAAGACTGAAGCTTTCTTT. Its translation is CASSSKGQGKTEAFF.

This clone was seen repeatedly, ten times or more. The chain combines TRBV2 with TRBJ1-5, with 10 positions matching TRBD1. With 5 bases clipped from V and 11 bases from J, the junction kept 9 bases outside the gene matches. CDR3 length equals 14 residues. The germline CDR1 and CDR2 sequences are SNHLY and FYNNEI. The chain's CDR3 is CASSRTGGISAQHF. CDR3 DNA sequence: TGTGCCAGCAGTCGGACAGGGGGGATATCAGCCCAGCATTTT.

CDR3 coding DNA: TGTGCCTGGAGTCCTGGCGGGGGCAGCCGCAATGAGCAGTTCTTC. As protein: CAWSPGGGSRNEQFF. The chain carries TRBV30 and TRBJ2-1; perhaps TRBD2 as D (7 bases). The germline gives CDR1 GTSNPN, CDR2 SVGIG (reference sequence). V gave up 2 bases and J gave up 6 bases, with 17 bases separating them. The CDR3 consists of 15 residues.

This clone was seen only once. This chain connects TRBV5-4 to TRBJ2-3; 7 bases are a match to TRBD1. V shed 3 bases and J 2 bases; nucleotides not matched to a gene: 12. Per germline, CDR1 SGHNT and CDR2 YYREEE (reference sequence). The CDR3 spans 17 residues. The CDR3 DNA follows: TGTGCCAGCAGCTCGGGTGGGGTGACAGGGATCACAGATACGCAGTATTTT. Translation: CASSSGGVTGITDTQYF.

This clone came up once. The chain links TRBV2 to TRBJ1-4; TRBD1 aligns across 8 bases. The CDR3 is made up of 14 amino acids. From germline, CDR1 is SNHLY and CDR2 FYNNEI. The trim removed 4 bases at V and 8 bases at J, leaving 6 bases unmatched. This chain's CDR3 is CASSGTGFFEKLFF. In DNA, the CDR3 is TGTGCCAGCAGTGGGACAGGGTTTTTCGAAAAACTGTTTTTT.